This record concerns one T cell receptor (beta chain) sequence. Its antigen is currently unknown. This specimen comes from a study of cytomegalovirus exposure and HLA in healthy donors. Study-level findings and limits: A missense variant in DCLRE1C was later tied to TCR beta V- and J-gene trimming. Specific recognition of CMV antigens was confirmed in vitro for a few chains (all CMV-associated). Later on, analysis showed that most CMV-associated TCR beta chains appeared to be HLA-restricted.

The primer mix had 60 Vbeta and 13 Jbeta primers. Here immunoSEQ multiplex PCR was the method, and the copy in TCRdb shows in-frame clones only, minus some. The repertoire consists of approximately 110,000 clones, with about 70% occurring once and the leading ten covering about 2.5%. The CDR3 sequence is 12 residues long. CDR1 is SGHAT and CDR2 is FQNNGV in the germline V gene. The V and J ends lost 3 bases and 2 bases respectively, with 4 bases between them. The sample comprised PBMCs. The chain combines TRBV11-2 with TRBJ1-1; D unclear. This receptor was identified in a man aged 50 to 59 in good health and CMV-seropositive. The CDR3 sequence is CASSFSNTEAFF. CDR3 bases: TGTGCCAGCAGCTTCTCCAACACTGAAGCTTTCTTT.